This TCR beta chain derives from a study of blood T cell repertoires in COVID-19. Study information: The cDNA or gDNA used as material had been derived from T cells, B-cell-depleted T cells, or PBMCs.

This clone was recorded only once. Per germline, CDR1 SGHRS and CDR2 YFSETQ. There are 15 residues in the CDR3. V was pared by 4 bases and J by 2 bases, with 15 bases between. The assay was immunoSEQ multiplex PCR, and TCRdb's table has in-frame clones only and misses some. The table shows nearly 350,000 clones, with about nine tenths occurring only once. The sequence came from a woman aged 70 to 79 with COVID-19, enrolled during active disease. V gene TRBV5-1 combines with J gene TRBJ1-2, with D hard to call. Specimen: peripheral blood. The CDR3 here is CASSPLHWENYGYTF. CDR3 coding DNA: TGCGCCAGCAGCCCCCTACATTGGGAGAACTATGGCTACACCTTC. The variable domain in full, with the rest retrieved from reference TRBV5-1 and TRBJ1-2, is KAGVTQTPRYLIKTRGQQVTLSCSPISGHRSVSWYQQTPGQGLQFLFEYFSETQRNKGNFPGRFSGRQFSNSRSEMNVSTLELGDSALYLCASSPLHWENYGYTFGSGTRLTVV.